This T cell receptor beta chain was sequenced in a study of cytomegalovirus exposure and HLA in healthy donors. General study points: What was likely a sequencing artifact was a cluster of highly shared sequence variants. Later analysis reportedly placed an Asian-associated ancestry cluster below the roughly 690-donor mean in N-insertions.

Germline-derived CDR1 and CDR2 are SNHLY and FYNNEI. V lost 8 bases and J lost 5; bases outside the gene matches: 17. This CDR3 contains 16 residues. Researchers ran the PCR with 60 Vbeta and 13 Jbeta primers. The protocol was immunoSEQ multiplex PCR, while the TCRdb copy is restricted to in-frame clones and leaves out a portion. Of some 150,000 clones listed, roughly 83% were seen once; the top ten hold under 4%. Worth noting for this clone: Its matching antigen is unknown.

The TCR originated in a human donor in good health. This rearrangement joins TRBV2 to TRBJ2-7, with 8 bases aligning to TRBD2. Sequencing used PBMCs. CDR3 DNA sequence: TGTGCCAGCGCCCCCGGAGGGACTAGGGGGGCCCACGAGCAGTACTTC. This codes for CASAPGGTRGAHEQYF.